Each of the 15 T cell receptor beta chains below was sequenced from the same sample in a study of cytomegalovirus exposure and HLA in healthy donors. In the PCR, 60 Vbeta and 13 Jbeta primers were used. Clones were sequenced by immunoSEQ multiplex PCR, and TCRdb holds only the in-frame ones, with some missing. The sample has about 40,000 clones. The specimen was PBMCs. These TCRs come from a male donor in good health and CMV-seronegative.

This rearrangement joins TRBV2 to TRBJ1-1; 7 bases line up with TRBD1. CDR1 is SNHLY and CDR2 is FYNNEI in the germline V gene. CDR3 size: 13 residues. J lost 10 bases, V lost 4 bases, and 9 bases had no gene match. In DNA form, the CDR3 reads TGTGCCAGCAGTGGGGACAGCCCCGTGCGAGCTTTCTTT. Its translation is CASSGDSPVRAFF.

The genes are TRBV9 and TRBJ1-2; TRBD1 matches 9 bases. The germline gives CDR1 SGDLS, CDR2 YYNGEE. Losses at the gene ends were 2 bases for V and 5 bases for J; bases not matched to a gene: 4. The CDR3 sequence is 14 residues long. The CDR3 region is CASSVTGTGYGYTF. In nucleotides, the CDR3 is TGTGCCAGCAGCGTCACCGGGACAGGGTATGGCTACACCTTC.

The chain uses TRBV29-1 and TRBJ2-5; tentatively, D is TRBD2 (6 bases). V gave up 4 bases and J gave up 4 bases, with 22 bases separating them. Germline CDR1 is SQVTM and CDR2 is ANQGSEA. The CDR3 runs 16 residues. The CDR3 DNA follows: TGCAGCGTTGGAGGAGACTGGGCGGGGCGAAGAGAGACCCAGTACTTC. This gives the protein CSVGGDWAGRRETQYF. Full variable domain (outside the CDR3, taken from reference TRBV29-1 and TRBJ2-5): SAVISQKPSRDICQRGTSLTIQCQVDSQVTMMFWYRQQPGQSLTLIATANQGSEATYESGFVIDKFPISRPNLTFSTLTVSNMSPEDSSIYLCSVGGDWAGRRETQYFGPGTRLLVL.

The chain carries TRBV2 and TRBJ1-4; D remains unclear. Germline loops: CDR1 SNHLY, CDR2 FYNNEI. Trimming took off 8 bases at V and 8 bases at J, with 6 bases between the two ends. CDR3 length: 10 residues. In nucleotides, the CDR3 is TGTGCCAGCCAGCGGGAAAAACTGTTTTTT. It codes for CASQREKLFF.

The chain uses TRBV2 and TRBJ2-1; 8 bases map to TRBD2. The CDR3 is 15 amino acids. Trimming took 3 bases from V and 5 from J; bases not matched to a gene: 6. Germline V gene lookup returns CDR1 SNHLY and CDR2 FYNNEI. The CDR3 loop is CASSDLVAGNNEQFF. For the CDR3, the DNA is TGTGCCAGCAGTGATTTGGTAGCGGGGAACAATGAGCAGTTCTTC.

The chain couples TRBV7-3 to TRBJ1-1; TRBD1 is a possible D gene (5 bases). Germline V gene lookup returns CDR1 SGHTA and CDR2 FQGTGA. The germline V and J ends were trimmed by 2 bases and 0 bases, with 10 bases remaining between them. The CDR3 contains 15 residues. Here the CDR3 reads CASSLSRGLNTEAFF. In DNA, the CDR3 is TGTGCCAGCAGCTTATCGCGGGGGTTGAACACTGAAGCTTTCTTT. The whole variable domain, filled in from reference TRBV7-3 and TRBJ1-1, reads GAGVSQTPSNKVTEKGKYVELRCDPISGHTALYWYRQSLGQGPEFLIYFQGTGAADDSGLPNDRFFAVRPEGSVSTLKIQRTERGDSAVYLCASSLSRGLNTEAFFGQGTRLTVV.

The CDR3 is CASSSRTTLNTEAFF. As DNA, the CDR3 is TGCGCCAGCAGCTCAAGGACAACTTTGAACACTGAAGCTTTCTTT. The chain carries TRBV5-1 and TRBJ1-1, with D possibly matching TRBD1 (5 bases). Deletions cut 3 bases from V and 0 bases from J, with 12 bases between. The CDR3 is 15 residues long. Per germline, CDR1 SGHRS and CDR2 YFSETQ.

The chain joins TRBV5-5 to TRBJ2-7; TRBD1 matches at 7 bases. Germline values: CDR1 SGHKS, CDR2 YYEKEE (reference sequence). This CDR3 is built from 15 residues. V shed 0 bases and J 5 bases; nucleotides not matched to a gene: 8. The CDR3 DNA reads as TGTGCCAGCAGCTTGGGTAACGTACAGGGGAACGAGCAGTACTTC. It yields the protein CASSLGNVQGNEQYF.

The rearrangement joins TRBV28 to TRBJ1-2; 9 bases are shared with TRBD1. The CDR3 length is 14 residues. V gave up 5 bases and J gave up 4 bases; unmatched junction bases: 5. Germline V gene lookup returns CDR1 MDHEN and CDR2 SYDVKM. The CDR3 loop is CASSDRGRFYGYTF. CDR3 sequence (DNA): TGTGCCAGCAGTGACAGGGGGAGATTCTATGGCTACACCTTC.

About this clone: One end of the junction varies from germline; a read error may be responsible. This chain connects TRBV4-1 to TRBJ2-1; TRBD2 is a possible D gene (5 bases). CDR1 is MGHRA, CDR2 YSYEKL, per germline. CDR3 length: 12 residues. The CDR3 DNA reads TGCGCCAGCAGCCCGCATCTAGCCCATATGATCTTC. Translated: CASSPHLAHMIF.

This sequence joins TRBV7-9 and TRBJ1-6; the D gene is possibly TRBD1 (5 bases). This CDR3 is built from 15 residues. The germline V and J ends were trimmed by 1 base and 7 bases, with 11 bases remaining between them. Germline V CDR1 and CDR2: SEHNR, FQNEAQ (reference sequence). The CDR3 coding sequence is TGTGCCAGCAGCTTAGATACTCGACAGAATTCACCCCTCCACTTT. It is translated as CASSLDTRQNSPLHF.

The V and J genes are TRBV6-5 and TRBJ1-2; D may be TRBD1 (5 bases). The ends were cut back, 0 bases at V and 13 bases at J, with 15 bases in the middle. This CDR3 has 13 amino acids. The germline gives CDR1 MNHEY, CDR2 SVGAGI. The CDR3 sequence is CASSYSTGAIGTF. CDR3 sequence (DNA): TGTGCCAGCAGTTACTCGACTGGGGCGATAGGCACCTTC.

The gene calls are TRBV19 and TRBJ2-7, with D maybe TRBD1 (6 bases). V dropped 5 bases and J dropped 0 bases, with 14 bases sitting between them. The length of the CDR3 is 15 residues. Germline V gene sequence: CDR1 LNHDA, CDR2 SQIVND (reference sequence). The CDR3 nucleotides read TGTGCCAGTAGTGCCGGGCAGGGGCACTCCTACGAGCAGTACTTC. Its translation is CASSAGQGHSYEQYF.

The chain recombines TRBV28 with TRBJ2-7, with TRBD2 matching 9 bases. V lost 3 bases to trimming and J lost 5 bases; unmatched junction nucleotides: 8. Per the germline V gene, CDR1 is MDHEN and CDR2 is SYDVKM. This CDR3 has 15 residues. The CDR3 sequence: CASSFPAGGLHEQYF. CDR3 nucleotide sequence: TGTGCCAGCAGTTTCCCAGCGGGGGGTCTACACGAGCAGTACTTC. Full variable domain (remainder filled in from reference TRBV28 and TRBJ2-7): DVKVTQSSRYLVKRTGEKVFLECVQDMDHENMFWYRQDPGLGLRLIYFSYDVKMKEKGDIPEGYSVSREKKERFSLILESASTNQTSMYLCASSFPAGGLHEQYFGPGTRLTVT.

V is TRBV13 and J is TRBJ1-3; the D is unclear. V was trimmed by 5 bases and J by 0 bases, leaving 14 bases between them. Germline V lookup: CDR1 PRHDT, CDR2 FYEKMQ (reference sequence). The CDR3 extends over 16 amino acids. CDR3 DNA sequence: TGTGCCAGCAGCCCCAACACCCTCTTCTCTGGAAACACCATATATTTT. It codes for CASSPNTLFSGNTIYF. The full variable domain, with the rest looked up from reference TRBV13 and TRBJ1-3, is AAGVIQSPRHLIKEKRETATLKCYPIPRHDTVYWYQQGPGQDPQFLISFYEKMQSDKGSIPDRFSAQQFSDYHSELNMSSLELGDSALYFCASSPNTLFSGNTIYFGEGSWLTVV.